The rows below give T cell receptor beta chains drawn from one sample of a study of blood T cell repertoires in COVID-19. Clones were sequenced by immunoSEQ multiplex PCR, and TCRdb holds only the in-frame ones, with some missing. The sample lists under 200,000 clones; 85% to 90% were seen once. The sample consisted of peripheral blood. These receptors came from an elderly woman with COVID-19, enrolled during active disease. Each CDR3 is given with its conserved first and last residue. A D gene is named only where the DNA matches it firmly.

TRBV15	TRBD1	TRBJ1-5	TGTGCCACCAGCAGAGAGGAACAGGGGGCTGGCAATCAGCCCCAGCATTTT	CATSREEQGAGNQPQHF
TRBV6-5	TRBD1	TRBJ1-1	TGTGCCAGCAGCCGGACAGGGGCTGAAGCTTTCTTT	CASSRTGAEAFF
TRBV7-9	TRBD1	TRBJ1-4	TGTGCCAGCAGCTCACCCTCAGACAGGGGGGAAAAACTGTTTTTT	CASSSPSDRGEKLFF
TRBV18	TRBD1	TRBJ1-1	TGTGCCAGCTCACTACAGGGGTCAAAGACTGAAGCTTTCTTT	CASSLQGSKTEAFF
TRBV9	-	TRBJ1-1	TGTGCCACCACAAAGGTGGGGGGTACTGAAGCTTTCTTT	CATTKVGGTEAFF
TRBV3-1/TRBV3-2	-	TRBJ1-2	TGTGCCAGCAGCCCTTCCGGGACACCTAACTATGGCTACACCTTC	CASSPSGTPNYGYTF
TRBV28	-	TRBJ1-6	TGTGCCAGCAGCTGGCCAGGCAATTCACCCCTCCACTTT	CASSWPGNSPLHF
TRBV6-5	-	TRBJ1-5	TGTGCCAGCAGCCCCGGGTGGAATCAGCCCCAGCATTTT	CASSPGWNQPQHF
TRBV5-1	-	TRBJ2-7	TGCGCCAGCAGCTTTATGGAGGGCCCCTACGAGCAGTACTTC	CASSFMEGPYEQYF
TRBV28	TRBD1	TRBJ1-2	TGTGCCAGCGAGGCCGCACCGGGACAGGGCGTACAGGGCTACACCTTC	CASEAAPGQGVQGYTF
TRBV5-1	-	TRBJ2-1	TGCGCCAGCAGCTTGGACAGGGTATCTGAGCAGTTCTTC	CASSLDRVSEQFF
TRBV5-4	-	TRBJ2-1	TGTGCCAGCAGCTTGGGACTAGACTCCTACAATGAGCAGTTCTTC	CASSLGLDSYNEQFF
TRBV21-1	-	TRBJ2-3	TGTGCCAGCAGCAAAGAGGAGGGAGGGCTCACAGATACGCAGTATTTT	CASSKEEGGLTDTQYF
TRBV28	TRBD1	TRBJ2-5	TGTGCCAGCAGTTCACCGGGACAGGGGAAAGAGACCCAGTACTTC	CASSSPGQGKETQYF